The 10 T cell receptor beta chains given below trace back to one sample, sequenced in a study of blood T cell repertoires in COVID-19. Assay used: immunoSEQ multiplex PCR; TCRdb lists only in-frame clones, some missing. The table includes 110,000 or so clones, about 86% detected once. Sequenced input: peripheral blood. These receptors came from a man older than 75 with acute or convalescent COVID-19.

This chain's CDR3 is CASSLGTGVQPQHF. The CDR3 region has the DNA TGTGCCAGCAGCTTGGGGACAGGGGTTCAGCCCCAGCATTTT. This chain connects TRBV5-8 to TRBJ1-5; 9 positions match TRBD1. In germline, CDR1 is SGHTS, CDR2 YDEGEE. CDR3 length: 14 residues. The V segment lost 0 bases and the J segment 6 bases; nucleotides outside the gene matches: 1.

The chain employs TRBV5-1 and TRBJ2-1, with D possibly matching TRBD2 (5 bases). Germline assignment: CDR1 SGHRS and CDR2 YFSETQ. V was shortened by 1 base and J by 7 bases, with 18 bases between the two germline ends. CDR3 length: 16 residues. The CDR3 here is CASSLLVGATGNEQFF. CDR3 nucleotides: TGCGCCAGCAGCTTGTTAGTGGGAGCCACGGGGAATGAGCAGTTCTTC.

This chain uses TRBV28 with TRBJ1-2; unclear D gene. Germline V gene data show CDR1 as MDHEN and CDR2 as SYDVKM. V dropped 5 bases and J dropped 2 bases, with 15 bases sitting between them. The CDR3 has 15 amino acids. CDR3 region: CASSTPLTGNYGYTF. CDR3 coding DNA: TGTGCCAGCAGTACCCCTTTGACGGGGAACTATGGCTACACCTTC.

The chain's CDR3 is CASSRPAGTGANVLTF. The CDR3 DNA reads as TGTGCCAGCAGCCGACCGGCGGGGACTGGGGCCAACGTCCTGACTTTC. This chain uses TRBV7-9 with TRBJ2-6, with D possibly matching TRBD2 (6 bases). V was shortened by 5 bases and J by 2 bases, with 13 bases between the two germline ends. The CDR3 length is 16 residues. The germline gives CDR1 SEHNR, CDR2 FQNEAQ (reference sequence).

The chain is built from TRBV6-5 and TRBJ2-2; D not certain. CDR3 length: 12 residues. Per the germline V gene, CDR1 is MNHEY and CDR2 is SVGAGI. Trimming cost V 5 bases and J 4 bases, with 5 bases left between them. The CDR3 region has the DNA TGTGCCAGCAGTCCCAGCACCGGGGAGCTGTTTTTT. It encodes CASSPSTGELFF.

This clone came up a few times. The rearrangement uses TRBV5-6 and TRBJ2-7; TRBD1 is a possible D gene (6 bases). Trimming removed 5 bases at V and 3 bases at J, with 15 bases between. CDR1 is SGHDT, CDR2 YYEEEE, per germline. The CDR3 runs to 14 residues. The CDR3 protein is CASRKRGTLYEQYF. The CDR3 DNA follows: TGTGCCAGCAGAAAAAGGGGGACCCTCTACGAGCAGTACTTC.

The V gene is TRBV20-1, the J gene TRBJ2-3; 12 bases match TRBD2. The junction had 11 bases not matched to a gene; V was cut back by 3 bases and J by 4 bases. The CDR3 has 17 amino acids. The germline V gene encodes CDR1 DFQATT and CDR2 SNEGSKA (reference sequence). In DNA, the CDR3 is TGCAGTGCTAGTACTAGCGGGAGGAAAGGGGGGCCAGATACGCAGTATTTT. This encodes CSASTSGRKGGPDTQYF.

V is TRBV7-8 and J is TRBJ1-6, with a possible D match to TRBD1 (6 bases). This CDR3 comprises 15 residues. Germline V CDR1 and CDR2: SGHVS, FQNEAQ. V was trimmed by 3 bases and J by 10 bases, leaving 16 bases between them. This CDR3 reads CASSFPQGAKSPLHF. CDR3 nucleotide sequence: TGTGCCAGCAGCTTCCCACAGGGAGCGAAGTCACCCCTCCACTTT.

This clone was picked up a small number of times. The chain uses TRBV3-1 (or the pseudogene TRBV3-2) and TRBJ2-7; TRBD1 aligns across 10 bases. V was pared by 3 bases and J by 6 bases, with 8 bases of the junction left unmatched. This CDR3 is built from 15 residues. The germline V gene encodes CDR1 LGHDT and CDR2 YNNKEL (reference sequence). CDR3 residues: CASSHYRDRGLEQYF. The CDR3 DNA is TGTGCCAGCAGCCATTACCGGGACAGGGGTCTCGAGCAGTACTTC.

The chain couples TRBV4-1 to TRBJ1-6; 7 nucleotides line up with TRBD1. Germline-derived CDR1 and CDR2 are MGHRA and YSYEKL. J was trimmed by 4 bases and V by 0 bases; bases with no gene match: 12. This CDR3 has 19 amino acids. CDR3 residues: CASSQDLNRGVVYNSPLHF. The CDR3, as DNA: TGCGCCAGCAGCCAAGACCTTAACAGGGGAGTTGTGTATAATTCACCCCTCCACTTT.